This T cell receptor (beta chain) was sequenced for a study of regulatory T cells in long-lasting Graves disease. General study findings and limits: Persistent Graves' cases showed lower TCR diversity than newly diagnosed cases.

This clonotype was recorded at least ten times. Antigen unknown. CDR3-region Arm-PCR and iRepertoire HTBI primers produced the TCR beta libraries. TCRdb re-called the multiplex PCR reads with MiXCR, one entry per CDR3 protein. The data hold a few hundred thousand distinct CDR3 sequences, with roughly 13% observed a single time. Time point in this sample: newly diagnosed GD, antithyroid drugs for less than 3 months. After RNA was extracted from PBMCs, the TCR library was made from it. A further study also used this sample, focusing on T cells in Graves' hyperthyroidism and ophthalmopathy. This second report adds: Hyperthyroidism patients were newly diagnosed, had disease duration under 2 months, and were aged 18 to 65 years. Within blood appeared most thyroid clonotypes that had expanded above 0.001.

The clonotype comes from a man younger than 45 with Graves disease. Sequenced here: peripheral blood mononuclear cells (PBMCs), sampled at new diagnosis, from a patient treated with antithyroid drugs.

The CDR3 region is CSARDSGAGGYEQYF. In DNA form, the CDR3 reads TGCAGTGCTAGAGACTCGGGAGCGGGAGGGTACGAGCAGTACTTC. The rearrangement uses TRBV20-1 and TRBJ2-7, with TRBD2 identical over 10 bases. V dropped 0 bases and J dropped 4; count of bases not matched to a gene: 6. Per germline, CDR1 DFQATT and CDR2 SNEGSKA (reference sequence). CDR3 length: 15 amino acids.